The 20 T cell receptor beta chains listed next were all sequenced from one sample in a study of T cells expressing NK-cell markers. TCRdb reprocessed the 5' RACE reads, with one entry per CDR3 protein and no DNA. The sample table sets out 140,000 to 150,000 distinct CDR3 sequences. The source material was blood T cells: a sorted CD56 or NKG2C T cell subset, CD4+ or CD8+ T cells, or bulk PBMC T cells (not recorded which). These receptors all stem from a young man in good health.

The rearrangement links TRBV6-2 or TRBV6-3 to TRBJ2-1; the TRBD2 assignment by TCRdb is unverifiable without DNA. The CDR3 is 15 amino acids. Germline values: CDR1 MNHEY, CDR2 SVGEGT. Here the CDR3 reads CASSYSPQLYNEQFF.

The rearrangement uses TRBV7-6 and TRBJ2-3; the TCRdb call, TRBD2, lacks DNA for checking. Looked up from germline, CDR1 is SGHVS and CDR2 is FNYEAQ. The CDR3 has 17 amino acids. This CDR3 reads CASSWSVRGPSADTQYF.

The chain joins TRBV4-2 to TRBJ2-1; lacking DNA, the TRBD2 call made by TCRdb goes unchecked. The V gene's germline CDR1 is LGHNA and CDR2 YNFKEQ. The CDR3 contains 16 residues. CDR3 protein: CASSQDSGGGGIGQFF.

This sequence joins TRBV2 and TRBJ2-7. This CDR3 is 11 amino acids long. The V gene's germline CDR1 is SNHLY and CDR2 FYNNEI. CDR3 residues: CASSTIREQYF.

The rearrangement joins TRBV28 to TRBJ2-7. The CDR3 extends over 13 amino acids. From germline, CDR1 is MDHEN and CDR2 SYDVKM. CDR3 sequence reads: CASSLQSVYEQYF.

The chain uses TRBV7-9 and TRBJ2-3; the TCRdb call, TRBD2, lacks DNA for checking. Per germline, CDR1 SEHNR and CDR2 FQNEAQ (reference sequence). This CDR3 spans 19 amino acids. The CDR3 reads CASSLSTPGLAGPTDTQYF.

The gene calls are TRBV4-3 and TRBJ2-3; no DNA is available, so the TRBD2 call from TCRdb remains unchecked. Germline CDR1 and CDR2: LGHNA and YSLEER. This CDR3 contains 15 residues. The CDR3 loop is CASSQVAGGTDTQYF.

This chain uses TRBV4-1 with TRBJ2-3. Germline V CDR1 and CDR2: MGHRA, YSYEKL. This CDR3 has 14 amino acids. The CDR3 reads CASSQERMGDTQYF.

The V gene is TRBV3-1, the J gene TRBJ2-1; TCRdb picks TRBD2, but there is no DNA to check that call. The germline V gene has CDR1 LGHDT and CDR2 YNNKEL (reference sequence). The CDR3 is made up of 17 amino acids. CDR3 protein: CASSQGDGLADYNEQFF.

This chain connects TRBV20-1 to TRBJ1-2; TCRdb selects TRBD1, and the lack of DNA leaves this call unchecked. This CDR3 spans 15 amino acids. Germline CDR1 is DFQATT and CDR2 is SNEGSKA (reference sequence). CDR3 protein: CSARIRDTESYGYTF.

This chain joins TRBV12-3 or TRBV12-4 and TRBJ1-2. The CDR3 totals 13 residues. This chain's CDR3 is CASSLPDGYGYTF.

The V and J genes are TRBV5-4 and TRBJ2-3; the D gene TCRdb calls, TRBD2, cannot be checked with no DNA. Looked up from germline, CDR1 is SGHNT and CDR2 is YYREEE (reference sequence). The CDR3 covers 15 residues. CDR3 loop: CASSAEGRETDTQYF. Full variable domain (outside the CDR3, taken from reference TRBV5-4 and TRBJ2-3): ETGVTQSPTHLIKTRGQQVTLRCSSQSGHNTVSWYQQALGQGPQFIFQYYREEENGRGNFPPRFSGLQFPNYSSELNVNALELDDSALYLCASSAEGRETDTQYFGPGTRLTVL.

The chain carries TRBV25-1 and TRBJ2-5; TCRdb selects TRBD1, and the lack of DNA leaves this call unchecked. CDR3 size: 15 residues. CDR1 is MGHDK, CDR2 SYGVNS, per germline. This chain's CDR3 is CASSAGDRVGETQYF.

The V gene is TRBV7-9, the J gene TRBJ2-6; TCRdb's D call, TRBD1, is unchecked because there is no DNA. The CDR3 runs 17 residues. In germline, CDR1 is SEHNR, CDR2 FQNEAQ (reference sequence). CDR3 sequence: CASSLSGHPSGANVLTF.

The chain joins TRBV9 to TRBJ2-3; TCRdb selects TRBD2, and the lack of DNA leaves this call unchecked. Germline V lookup: CDR1 SGDLS, CDR2 YYNGEE. The CDR3 runs to 17 residues. The CDR3 protein is CASSVAPGLADTDTQYF.

The chain employs TRBV12-3 or TRBV12-4 and TRBJ2-5; TCRdb returns TRBD2, unconfirmable since there is no DNA. There are 13 residues in the CDR3. CDR3 protein: CASSSGTRETQYF.

This chain joins TRBV7-9 and TRBJ1-1; TCRdb gives TRBD1 as the D gene, but with no DNA this cannot be confirmed. CDR1 is SEHNR and CDR2 is FQNEAQ in the germline V gene (reference sequence). CDR3 length: 15 amino acids. CDR3: CASSLKQGAGTEAFF. Looking up the rest from reference TRBV7-9 and TRBJ1-1 gives the full variable domain: DTGVSQNPRHKITKRGQNVTFRCDPISEHNRLYWYRQTLGQGPEFLTYFQNEAQLEKSRLLSDRFSAERPKGSFSTLEIQRTEQGDSAMYLCASSLKQGAGTEAFFGQGTRLTVV.

The V and J genes are TRBV30 and TRBJ2-3. The CDR3 sequence is 13 residues long. Looked up from germline, CDR1 is GTSNPN and CDR2 is SVGIG (reference sequence). The CDR3 loop reads CAWSGLATDTQYF.

The chain is built from TRBV7-9 and TRBJ2-1; absent DNA, TCRdb's TRBD2 call cannot be checked. The CDR3 is made up of 16 amino acids. Germline-derived CDR1 and CDR2 are SEHNR and FQNEAQ (reference sequence). CDR3 in amino acids: CASSLLAETAYNEQFF.

The chain carries TRBV7-8 and TRBJ2-2; TCRdb's D gene call, TRBD2, goes unchecked for lack of DNA. Looked up from germline, CDR1 is SGHVS and CDR2 is FQNEAQ. The CDR3 has 16 residues. The CDR3 protein is CASSVGLAGASGELFF.